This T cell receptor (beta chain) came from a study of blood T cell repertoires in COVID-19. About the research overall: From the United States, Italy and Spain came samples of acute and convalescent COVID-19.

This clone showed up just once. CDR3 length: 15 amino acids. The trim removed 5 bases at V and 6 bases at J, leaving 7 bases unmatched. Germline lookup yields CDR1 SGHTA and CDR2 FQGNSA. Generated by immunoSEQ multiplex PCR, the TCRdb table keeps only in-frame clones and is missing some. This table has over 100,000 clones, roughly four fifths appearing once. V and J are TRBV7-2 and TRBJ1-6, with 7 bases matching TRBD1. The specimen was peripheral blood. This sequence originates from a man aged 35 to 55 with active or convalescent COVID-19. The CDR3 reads CASSKGQYFNSPLHF. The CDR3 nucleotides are TGTGCCAGCAGCAAGGGACAGTATTTTAATTCACCCCTCCACTTT.